This T cell receptor beta chain was retrieved from a study of cytomegalovirus exposure and HLA in healthy donors. 60 Vbeta and 13 Jbeta primers were used in PCR. This table comes from immunoSEQ multiplex PCR, and its TCRdb copy is limited to in-frame clones, with some not included. Of 90,000 to 110,000 clones listed, roughly 15% are singletons. The study's findings and limits: Analysis performed later showed TCR beta chains linked to HLA being more clonally expanded than equally common others. Presence/absence analyses assumed roughly uniform sequencing depth across donors, which may not hold. As confirmed in vitro, a few CMV-associated chains were specific for CMV antigens. Association with HLA alleles at 0.05 false discovery rate was found for 16,951 TCR beta sequences in a later analysis.

This clone was observed a few times. No antigen is known for it. Trimming cost V 5 bases and J 8 bases, with 16 bases left between them. The CDR3 is made up of 14 amino acids. CDR1 SGHAT and CDR2 FQNNGV come from the germline V gene. This chain connects TRBV11-2 to TRBJ2-4, with D possibly being TRBD1 (5 bases). Sequenced: PBMCs. The clonotype was recovered from a female donor in good health and CMV-seronegative. The CDR3 coding sequence is TGTGCCAGCAGCCCACCAGGGCCCATAGACATTCAGTACTTC. It specifies CASSPPGPIDIQYF. The whole variable domain, remainder taken from reference TRBV11-2 and TRBJ2-4, is EAGVAQSPRYKIIEKRQSVAFWCNPISGHATLYWYQQILGQGPKLLIQFQNNGVVDDSQLPKDRFSAERLKGVDSTLKIQPAKLEDSAVYLCASSPPGPIDIQYFGAGTRLSVL.